This TCR beta chain is from a study of blood T cell repertoires in COVID-19 (dated by TCRdb to 2018 to 2021). Notes on the research overall: The collaborator samples originated in the United States, Italy and Spain and spanned the acute and convalescent phases of COVID-19. The prospective study material was composed of cDNA or gDNA derived from T cells, B-cell-depleted T cells, or PBMCs. The sample metadata nearly always contained a de-identified subject ID, COVID-19 status, age in years and sex. A freely available public database, intended as a resource for researchers studying the immune response to SARS-CoV-2, is where the repertoires were released. Subjects who had been exposed to COVID-19, were actively infected with it, or had recovered from it provided the deeply sampled blood TCRbeta repertoires that made up the dataset. Samples were obtained from the ongoing ImmuneRACE study (first 160 participants) and from about 1,300 subjects provided by 6 global collaborators. Where HLA class I and class II types were available, the types were taken from metadata supplied by the sample provider, not from assay-based typing.

Worth noting for this clone: Its antigen is still unknown. Qualities for individual bases were not recorded, and no much larger clone is one base off.

Whole blood was collected in K2EDTA tubes by collaborating institutions according to the institutions' own protocols. For TCRbeta analysis, collaborator samples were shipped as frozen whole blood, as isolated PBMCs, or as DNA extracted from either sample type. V gives up 2 bases and J gives up 1 base, and the segment between their germline ends measures 9 bases. The germline V gene (reference sequence) sets CDR1 to MNHEY and CDR2 to SMNVEV. The CDR3 goes from the cysteine to the phenylalanine over 15 residues. This entry keeps only the CDR3 DNA: 45 bases, framed from base 1. The immunoSEQ Assay, a bias-controlled multiplex PCR, was used to amplify TCRbeta CDR3 regions from genomic DNA. For the original study's pipeline: The number of nucleated cells in each sample was estimated from the amplification of reference gene primers within the assay. To quantify the absolute abundance of each unique TCRbeta CDR3 rearrangement, sequence reads were collapsed and filtered. For each sample, productive Simpson clonality was calculated by taking the square root of Simpson's diversity index across productive rearrangements. TCRdb carries this immuneACCESS record with in-frame sequences only. Its versions omit some clonotypes, under half of them owing to an unresolved V gene in the studies checked, with the rest unexplained. The V and J calls and clone size come from that table; D and trimming were worked out from the DNA. In all, the sample holds fewer than 120,000 clones, and around nine tenths of those were seen once. More than 4% of the sample goes to the ten largest clones.

General findings and caveats noted by the study authors: Clinical and demographic metadata were provided uncurated, with the amount varying by source and participant.

The chain uses TRBV27 and TRBJ2-1, with a tentative D gene TRBD2 over 5 matching bases. The material sequenced was peripheral blood. This TCR was sampled from a human donor in a cohort sampled during active COVID-19. The CDR3 is CASSLISGSYNEQFF. The nucleotides read TGTGCCAGCAGTTTAATAAGCGGATCCTACAATGAGCAGTTCTTC.